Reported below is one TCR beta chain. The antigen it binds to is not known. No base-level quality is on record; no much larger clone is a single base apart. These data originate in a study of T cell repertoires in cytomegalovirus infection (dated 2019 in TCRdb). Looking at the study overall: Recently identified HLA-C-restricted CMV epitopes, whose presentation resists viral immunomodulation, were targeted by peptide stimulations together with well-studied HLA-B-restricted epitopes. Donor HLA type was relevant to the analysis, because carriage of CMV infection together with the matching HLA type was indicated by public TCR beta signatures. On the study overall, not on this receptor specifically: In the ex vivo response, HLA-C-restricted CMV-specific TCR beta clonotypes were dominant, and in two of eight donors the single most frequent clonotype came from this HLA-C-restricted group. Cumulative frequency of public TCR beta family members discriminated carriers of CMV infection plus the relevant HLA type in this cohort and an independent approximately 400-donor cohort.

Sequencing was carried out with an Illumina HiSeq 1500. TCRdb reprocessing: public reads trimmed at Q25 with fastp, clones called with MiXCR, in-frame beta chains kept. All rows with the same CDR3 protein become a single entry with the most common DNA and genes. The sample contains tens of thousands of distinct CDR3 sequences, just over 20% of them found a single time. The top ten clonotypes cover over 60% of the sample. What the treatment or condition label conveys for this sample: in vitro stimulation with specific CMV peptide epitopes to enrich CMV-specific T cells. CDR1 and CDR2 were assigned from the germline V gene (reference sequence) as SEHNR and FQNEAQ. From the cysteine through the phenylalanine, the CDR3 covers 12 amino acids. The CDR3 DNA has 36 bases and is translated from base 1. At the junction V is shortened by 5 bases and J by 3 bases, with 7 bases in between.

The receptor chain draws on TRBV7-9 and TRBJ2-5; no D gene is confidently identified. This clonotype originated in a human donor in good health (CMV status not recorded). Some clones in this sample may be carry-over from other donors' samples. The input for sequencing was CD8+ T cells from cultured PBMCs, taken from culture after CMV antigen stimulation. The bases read TGTGCCAGCAGCCTCCTGAAAGAGACCCAGTACTTC. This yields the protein CASSLLKETQYF.